A single sample is the source of the 22 T cell receptor beta chains below, sequenced in a study of T cell responses to AZD1222 COVID-19 vaccine. Only in-frame clones appear in the TCRdb table, and some are missing; sequencing was by immunoSEQ multiplex PCR. The sample includes 98,000 or so clones, over 80% of them seen just once. Sequencing used peripheral blood, obtained on day 0 of AZD1222 vaccination. All receptors derive from an adult in good health.

The chain links TRBV3-1 (or the pseudogene TRBV3-2) to TRBJ1-6; 10 nucleotides agree with TRBD1. The CDR3 extends over 16 amino acids. CDR1 and CDR2 from the germline V gene are LGHDT and YNNKEL (reference sequence). V shed 4 bases and J 5 bases; nucleotides not matched to a gene: 5. The CDR3 nucleotides read TGTGCCAGCAGCCGCGCGGGACAGGGGAATAATTCACCCCTCCACTTT. Encoded protein: CASSRAGQGNNSPLHF.

V usage is TRBV7-3 and J usage is TRBJ2-1; D remains ambiguous. The CDR3 is made up of 11 amino acids. V was trimmed by 1 base and J by 14 bases, leaving 9 bases between them. CDR1 and CDR2 (germline): SGHTA, FQGTGA. The CDR3 DNA is TGTGCCAGCAGCTTAAACGGGTTGAAGTTCTTC. Its protein product is CASSLNGLKFF.

As DNA, the CDR3 is TGTGCCAGCAGTTTATACCCCCGGCCCCAGCATTTT. This sequence encodes CASSLYPRPQHF. The rearrangement uses TRBV28 and TRBJ1-5; D gene uncertain. The length of the CDR3 is 12 residues. V lost 1 base and J lost 9, with 7 bases in between. CDR1 and CDR2 from the germline V gene are MDHEN and SYDVKM. The whole variable domain, filled in from reference TRBV28 and TRBJ1-5, reads DVKVTQSSRYLVKRTGEKVFLECVQDMDHENMFWYRQDPGLGLRLIYFSYDVKMKEKGDIPEGYSVSREKKERFSLILESASTNQTSMYLCASSLYPRPQHFGDGTRLSIL.

This clone was seen only once. The chain couples TRBV6-5 to TRBJ1-3, with D possibly being TRBD1 (6 bases). This CDR3 comprises 16 residues. Germline assignment: CDR1 MNHEY and CDR2 SVGAGI. V was cut by 0 bases and J by 4 bases, with 13 bases left in between. The CDR3 sequence is CASSYSRTALGNTIYF. The CDR3 coding sequence is TGTGCCAGCAGTTACTCGAGGACAGCCCTAGGAAACACCATATATTTT.

This clone was detected only once. The chain uses TRBV18 and TRBJ2-3, with 7 nucleotides matching TRBD2. The CDR3 covers 15 residues. The J segment lost 1 base and the V segment lost 6 bases, leaving 7 bases of the junction unmatched. CDR1 and CDR2 (germline): KGHSH, LQKENI. CDR3 sequence: CASSPTSDRTDTQYF. Here the CDR3 DNA reads TGTGCCAGCTCGCCTACTAGCGATCGCACAGATACGCAGTATTTT. Together with reference TRBV18 and TRBJ2-3, the CDR3 gives the full variable domain: NAGVMQNPRHLVRRRGQEARLRCSPMKGHSHVYWYRQLPEEGLKFMVYLQKENIIDESGMPKERFSAEFPKEGPSILRIQQVVRGDSAAYFCASSPTSDRTDTQYFGPGTRLTVL.

As regards this clone: This sample includes further DNA sequences coding for the same CDR3. The CDR3 spells CASSPRGGNTEAFF. For the CDR3, the DNA is TGTGCCAGCAGCCCACGCGGGGGGAACACTGAAGCTTTCTTT. V is TRBV7-3 and J is TRBJ1-1, with D possibly TRBD1 on 5 matching bases. Germline CDR1 is SGHTA and CDR2 is FQGTGA. CDR3 size: 14 residues. V was clipped by 5 bases and J by 1 base, with 11 bases between them.

This clone turned up a few times. This sequence joins TRBV27 and TRBJ1-2; possible D gene TRBD1, 6 bases. The CDR3 has 13 residues. V shed 3 bases and J shed 8 bases, with 13 bases lying between them. The germline gives CDR1 MNHEY, CDR2 SMNVEV (reference sequence). This CDR3 is CASSLNRAVGYTF. For the CDR3, the DNA is TGTGCCAGCAGTTTGAACAGGGCAGTCGGCTACACCTTC.

This CDR3 is CASSPDRVGDGYTF. CDR3 DNA sequence: TGTGCCAGCTCACCTGACAGGGTTGGGGATGGCTACACCTTC. The V gene is TRBV18, the J gene TRBJ1-2; 7 bases align to TRBD1. The CDR3 has 14 amino acids. Germline trimming cut 3 bases from V and 6 bases from J; bases unmatched to any gene: 7. Germline assignment: CDR1 KGHSH and CDR2 LQKENI.

The chain carries TRBV5-5 and TRBJ2-4; weak D call: TRBD2 (6 bases). CDR3 length: 17 amino acids. The V end lost 0 bases, the J end lost 5 bases, and 18 bases lay between the germline ends. Germline V lookup: CDR1 SGHKS, CDR2 YYEKEE (reference sequence). CDR3 sequence reads: CASSLAVGDGGENIQYF. The CDR3 region has the DNA TGTGCCAGCAGCTTGGCCGTCGGGGACGGCGGGGAAAACATTCAGTACTTC.

The V gene is TRBV27, the J gene TRBJ2-2; D is ambiguous. The V gene's germline CDR1 is MNHEY and CDR2 SMNVEV (reference sequence). The CDR3 sequence is 13 residues long. The germline V and J ends were trimmed by 2 bases and 1 base, with 2 bases remaining between them. CDR3 amino acids: CASSLRNTGELFF. In DNA form, the CDR3 reads TGTGCCAGCAGTTTAAGGAACACCGGGGAGCTGTTTTTT.

This clone was counted between two and nine times. The chain recombines TRBV7-9 with TRBJ1-1; TRBD1 matches at 11 bases. The trim removed 0 bases at V and 10 bases at J, leaving 7 bases unmatched. The CDR3 totals 15 residues. Germline values: CDR1 SEHNR, CDR2 FQNEAQ (reference sequence). The chain's CDR3 is CASSLAGQGAQSAFF. The DNA of the CDR3 is TGTGCCAGCAGCTTAGCAGGACAGGGGGCCCAGTCAGCTTTCTTT.

This chain connects TRBV20-1 to TRBJ2-1; either TRBD1 or TRBD2 may supply D (5 bases each). V was cut by 3 bases and J by 4 bases, with 13 bases left in between. Germline values: CDR1 DFQATT, CDR2 SNEGSKA (reference sequence). The CDR3 is made up of 14 amino acids. DNA of the CDR3: TGCAGTGCTAGTCAACGGGGCCCTTACAATGAGCAGTTCTTC. This gives the protein CSASQRGPYNEQFF.

In DNA form, the CDR3 reads TGCGCCAGCAGCTTGACAGGGATTAATGAAAAACTGTTTTTT. Its translation: CASSLTGINEKLFF. The J gene is TRBJ1-4, the V gene TRBV4-3; TRBD1 matches 7 bases. V was pared by 5 bases and J by 4 bases, with 4 bases of the junction left unmatched. This CDR3 has 14 residues. Germline-derived CDR1 and CDR2 are LGHNA and YSLEER.

The chain combines TRBV7-9 with TRBJ1-5; tentative D call: TRBD1 (5 bases). Germline CDR1 is SEHNR and CDR2 is FQNEAQ (reference sequence). The V and J ends lost 6 bases and 4 bases respectively, with 10 bases between them. The CDR3 length is 13 residues. CDR3 bases: TGTGCCAGCAGGCGGGACTTAAATCAGCCCCAGCATTTT. This sequence encodes CASRRDLNQPQHF.

The chain has TRBV4-1 and TRBJ1-2; possible D gene TRBD1, 6 bases. Trimming stripped 3 bases from V and 7 bases from J, with 18 bases between. The CDR3 consists of 15 residues. The germline gives CDR1 MGHRA, CDR2 YSYEKL. The CDR3 nucleotides read TGCGCCAGCAGCCAGGGACACTATGAGGTCTCTGGCTACACCTTC. It specifies CASSQGHYEVSGYTF.

The chain uses TRBV9 and TRBJ1-2; D ambiguous. With 1 base removed from V and 0 bases from J, the gap between germline ends came to 7 bases. Germline V CDR1 and CDR2: SGDLS, YYNGEE. This CDR3 contains 14 residues. The CDR3 reads CASSVKAANYGYTF. DNA of the CDR3: TGTGCCAGCAGCGTAAAGGCGGCTAACTATGGCTACACCTTC.

The gene calls are TRBV6-5 and TRBJ1-4, with 8 nucleotides matching TRBD1. CDR1 MNHEY and CDR2 SVGAGI come from the germline V gene. The CDR3 is 15 residues long. V lost 3 bases and J lost 3; bases outside the gene matches: 3. CDR3 protein: CASSYQGAANEKLFF. CDR3 nucleotides: TGTGCCAGCAGTTATCAGGGGGCGGCTAATGAAAAACTGTTTTTT.

The V and J genes are TRBV13 and TRBJ2-7; D perhaps matches TRBD2 (5 bases). This CDR3 comprises 15 residues. Looked up from germline, CDR1 is PRHDT and CDR2 is FYEKMQ (reference sequence). Trimming cost V 3 bases and J 6 bases, with 18 bases left between them. The CDR3 bases are TGTGCCAGCAGCTTTCAGACGGGGAGACGGGGCGAGCAGTACTTC. Its translation: CASSFQTGRRGEQYF. Full variable domain (missing parts from reference TRBV13 and TRBJ2-7): AAGVIQSPRHLIKEKRETATLKCYPIPRHDTVYWYQQGPGQDPQFLISFYEKMQSDKGSIPDRFSAQQFSDYHSELNMSSLELGDSALYFCASSFQTGRRGEQYFGPGTRLTVT.

This chain links TRBV6-5 with TRBJ2-1; the match to TRBD1 covers 9 bases. Germline lookup yields CDR1 MNHEY and CDR2 SVGAGI. The CDR3 loop spans 13 amino acids. Trimming took 7 bases from V and 8 from J; bases not matched to a gene: 6. For the CDR3, the DNA is TGTGCCAGCAACAGGGGGCTTTTCGATGAGCAGTTCTTC. Amino acids: CASNRGLFDEQFF.

This clone appeared a single time. The CDR3 coding sequence is TGTGCCAGCAGTCCAGAGGCTAGTATTTGGTTCTTC. Protein: CASSPEASIWFF. The V and J genes are TRBV28 and TRBJ2-1; unclear D gene. Trimming removed 5 bases at V and 15 bases at J, with 17 bases between. The CDR3 runs 12 residues. The V gene's germline CDR1 is MDHEN and CDR2 SYDVKM.

The V call is TRBV28, the J call TRBJ2-1; D might be TRBD1 (6 bases). The CDR3 is 15 residues long. CDR1 and CDR2 from the germline V gene are MDHEN and SYDVKM. Trimming removed 5 bases from V and 5 bases from J, with 16 bases in between. CDR3 residues: CASSVTGRADNEQFF. CDR3 DNA sequence: TGTGCCAGCAGTGTAACAGGGAGAGCTGACAATGAGCAGTTCTTC.

This rearrangement joins TRBV7-9 to TRBJ1-1, with D unresolved. Trimming removed 0 bases from V and 4 bases from J, with 15 bases in between. This CDR3 is 16 amino acids long. Germline V gives CDR1 SEHNR, CDR2 FQNEAQ (reference sequence). CDR3 sequence reads: CASSLARQARSTEAFF. For the CDR3, the DNA is TGTGCCAGCAGCTTAGCGAGGCAGGCCCGATCCACTGAAGCTTTCTTT.